The T cell receptor (beta chain) described here comes from a study of cytomegalovirus exposure and HLA in healthy donors. Whole-study context: Most donors, more than 80% of some 400 genotyped, fell in the Caucasian-associated ancestry cluster. General study results and limits: When analyzed later, the rates of TCR association showed variation by HLA locus, with DRB1 the most and HLA-C the fewest. Researchers reported from a later analysis that most CMV-associated TCR beta chains appeared HLA-restricted.

Regarding this clone: Antigen: not known.

Amplification used 60 Vbeta primers and 13 Jbeta primers. This table comes from immunoSEQ multiplex PCR, and its TCRdb copy is limited to in-frame clones, with some not included. The repertoire holds fewer than 200,000 clones, with 81% as singletons. The CDR3 totals 16 residues. CDR1 is SGHRS and CDR2 is YFSETQ in the germline V gene. The J segment lost 3 bases and the V segment lost 4 bases, leaving 8 bases of the junction unmatched. The rearrangement links TRBV5-1 to TRBJ2-7; 12 nucleotides align to TRBD2. The receptor's source is a man in his forties in good health and CMV-seropositive. The sequencing input was PBMCs. Here the CDR3 reads CASSPLTSGGNYEQYF. Written as DNA, the CDR3 is TGCGCCAGCAGCCCCTTGACTAGCGGGGGCAACTACGAGCAGTACTTC.